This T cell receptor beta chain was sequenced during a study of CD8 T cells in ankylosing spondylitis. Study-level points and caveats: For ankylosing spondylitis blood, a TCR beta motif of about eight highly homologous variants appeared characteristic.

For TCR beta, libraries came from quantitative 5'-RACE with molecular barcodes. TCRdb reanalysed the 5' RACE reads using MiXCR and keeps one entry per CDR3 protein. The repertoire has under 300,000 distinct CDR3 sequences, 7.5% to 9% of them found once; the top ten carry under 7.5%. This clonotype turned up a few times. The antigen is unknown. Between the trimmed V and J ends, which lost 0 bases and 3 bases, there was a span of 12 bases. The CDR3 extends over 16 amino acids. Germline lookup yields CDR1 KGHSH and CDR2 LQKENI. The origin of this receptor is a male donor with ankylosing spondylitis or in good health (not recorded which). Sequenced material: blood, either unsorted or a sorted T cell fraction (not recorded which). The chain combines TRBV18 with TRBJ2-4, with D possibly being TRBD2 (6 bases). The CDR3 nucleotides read TGTGCCAGCTCACCACCTTCGGGAGTTCTCAAAAACATTCAGTACTTC. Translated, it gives CASSPPSGVLKNIQYF.